Listed here is a single T cell receptor (beta chain). The entry originates in a study of technical replicates of blood from a handful of donors. Libraries were prepared by immunoSEQ multiplex PCR; TCRdb keeps only in-frame clonotypes and omits some of them. Of some 58,000 clones in the sample, approximately 94% were seen once. Sample: T cells isolated from PBMCs. The clonotype originates from a human donor in good health.

The CDR3 DNA follows: TGCGCCAGCAGCTTGCGAACTAGCACAGATACGCAGTATTTT. It yields the protein CASSLRTSTDTQYF. The V call is TRBV5-1, the J call TRBJ2-3; no definite D call. The V and J ends lost 1 base and 0 bases respectively, with 6 bases between them. Germline assignment: CDR1 SGHRS and CDR2 YFSETQ. There are 14 residues in the CDR3.